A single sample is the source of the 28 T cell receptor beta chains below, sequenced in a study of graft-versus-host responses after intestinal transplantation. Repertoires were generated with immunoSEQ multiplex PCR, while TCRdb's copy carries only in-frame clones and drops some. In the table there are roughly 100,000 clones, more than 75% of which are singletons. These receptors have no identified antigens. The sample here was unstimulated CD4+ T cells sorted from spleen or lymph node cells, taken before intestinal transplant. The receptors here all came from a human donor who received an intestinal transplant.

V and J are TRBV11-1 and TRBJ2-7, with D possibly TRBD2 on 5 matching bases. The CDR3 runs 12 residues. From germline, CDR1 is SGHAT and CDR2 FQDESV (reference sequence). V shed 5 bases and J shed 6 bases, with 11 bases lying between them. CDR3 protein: CASSRLRAEQYF. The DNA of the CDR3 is TGTGCCAGCAGCCGTCTGAGGGCCGAGCAGTACTTC.

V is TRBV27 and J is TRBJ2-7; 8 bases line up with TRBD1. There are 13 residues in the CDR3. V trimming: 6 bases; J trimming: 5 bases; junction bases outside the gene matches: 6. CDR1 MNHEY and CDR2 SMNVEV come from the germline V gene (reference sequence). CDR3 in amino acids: CASRPTGANEQYF. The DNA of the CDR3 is TGTGCCAGCAGACCGACAGGGGCGAACGAGCAGTACTTC.

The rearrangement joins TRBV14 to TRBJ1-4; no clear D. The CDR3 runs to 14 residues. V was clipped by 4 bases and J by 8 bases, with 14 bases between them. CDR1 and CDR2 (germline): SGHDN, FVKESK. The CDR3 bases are TGTGCCAGCAGCCTCCGGGCATTCGGAGAAAAACTGTTTTTT. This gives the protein CASSLRAFGEKLFF.

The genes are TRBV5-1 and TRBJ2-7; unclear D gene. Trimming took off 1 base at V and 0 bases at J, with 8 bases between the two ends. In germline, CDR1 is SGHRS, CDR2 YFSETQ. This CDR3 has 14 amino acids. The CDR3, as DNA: TGCGCCAGCAGCTTGAGGATGAGCTCCTACGAGCAGTACTTC. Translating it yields CASSLRMSSYEQYF.

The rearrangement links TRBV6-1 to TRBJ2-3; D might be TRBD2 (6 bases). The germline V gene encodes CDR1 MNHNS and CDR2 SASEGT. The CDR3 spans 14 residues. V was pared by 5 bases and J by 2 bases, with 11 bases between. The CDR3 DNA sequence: TGTGCCAGCAGTCCCCGGGGACTCACAGATACGCAGTATTTT. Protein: CASSPRGLTDTQYF.

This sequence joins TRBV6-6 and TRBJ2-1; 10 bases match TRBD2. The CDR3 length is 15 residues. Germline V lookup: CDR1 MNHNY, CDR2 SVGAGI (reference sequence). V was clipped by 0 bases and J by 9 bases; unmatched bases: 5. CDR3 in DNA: TGTGCCAGCAGTTACTCTAGCGGGAGGAGTGGTGAGCAGTTCTTC. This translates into CASSYSSGRSGEQFF.

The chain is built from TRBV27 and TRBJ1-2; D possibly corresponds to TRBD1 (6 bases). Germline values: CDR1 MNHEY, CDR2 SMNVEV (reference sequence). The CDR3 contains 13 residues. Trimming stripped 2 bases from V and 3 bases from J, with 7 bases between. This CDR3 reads CASSLGQHYGYTF. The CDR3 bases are TGTGCCAGCAGTTTAGGACAGCACTATGGCTACACCTTC.

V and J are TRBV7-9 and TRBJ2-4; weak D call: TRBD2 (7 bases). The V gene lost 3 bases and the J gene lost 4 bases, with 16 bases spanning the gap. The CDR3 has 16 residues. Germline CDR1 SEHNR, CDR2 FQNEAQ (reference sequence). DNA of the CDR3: TGTGCCAGCAGCTTCGGATGGGGGGGCAAGAAAAACATTCAGTACTTC. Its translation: CASSFGWGGKKNIQYF.

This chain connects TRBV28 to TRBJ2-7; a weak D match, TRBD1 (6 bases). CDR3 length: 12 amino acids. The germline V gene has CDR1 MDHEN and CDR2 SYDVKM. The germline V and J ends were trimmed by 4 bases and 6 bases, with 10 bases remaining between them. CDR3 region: CASSSTGPEQYF. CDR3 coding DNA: TGTGCCAGCAGTTCCACAGGGCCCGAGCAGTACTTC.

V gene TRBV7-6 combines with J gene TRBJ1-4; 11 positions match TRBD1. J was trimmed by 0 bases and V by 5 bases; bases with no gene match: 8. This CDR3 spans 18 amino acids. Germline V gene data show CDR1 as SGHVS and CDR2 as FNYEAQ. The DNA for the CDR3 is TGTGCCAGCAGCATGGGACAGGGGGTATTTGCAACTAATGAAAAACTGTTTTTT. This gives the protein CASSMGQGVFATNEKLFF.

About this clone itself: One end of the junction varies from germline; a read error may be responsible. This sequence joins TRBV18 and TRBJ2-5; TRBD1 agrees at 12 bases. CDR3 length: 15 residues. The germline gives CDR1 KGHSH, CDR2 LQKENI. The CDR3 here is CVSSTGTGGFETQYF. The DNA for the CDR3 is TGTGTCAGCTCGACCGGGACAGGGGGCTTTGAGACCCAGTACTTC. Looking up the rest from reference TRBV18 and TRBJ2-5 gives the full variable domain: NAGVMQNPRHLVRRRGQEARLRCSPMKGHSHVYWYRQLPEEGLKFMVYLQKENIIDESGMPKERFSAEFPKEGPSILRIQQVVRGDSAAYFCVSSTGTGGFETQYFGPGTRLLVL.

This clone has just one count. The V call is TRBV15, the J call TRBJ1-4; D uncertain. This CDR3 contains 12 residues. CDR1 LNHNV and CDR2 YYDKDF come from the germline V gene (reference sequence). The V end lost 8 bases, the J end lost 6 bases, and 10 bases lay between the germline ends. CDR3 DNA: TGTGCCACCGCAGTAGAGTATGAAAAACTGTTTTTT. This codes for CATAVEYEKLFF.

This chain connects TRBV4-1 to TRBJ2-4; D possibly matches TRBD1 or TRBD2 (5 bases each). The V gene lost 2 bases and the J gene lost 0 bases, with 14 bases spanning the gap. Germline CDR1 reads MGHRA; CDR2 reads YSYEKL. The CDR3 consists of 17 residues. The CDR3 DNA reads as TGCGCCAGCAGCCAAAGAGGGGCCGGCCTAGCCAAAAACATTCAGTACTTC. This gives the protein CASSQRGAGLAKNIQYF.

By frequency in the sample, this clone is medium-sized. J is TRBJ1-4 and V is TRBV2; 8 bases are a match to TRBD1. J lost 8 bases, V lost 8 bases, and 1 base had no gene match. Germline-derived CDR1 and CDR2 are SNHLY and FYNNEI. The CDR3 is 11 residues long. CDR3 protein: CASRQGEKLFF. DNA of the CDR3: TGTGCCAGCCGACAGGGGGAAAAACTGTTTTTT.

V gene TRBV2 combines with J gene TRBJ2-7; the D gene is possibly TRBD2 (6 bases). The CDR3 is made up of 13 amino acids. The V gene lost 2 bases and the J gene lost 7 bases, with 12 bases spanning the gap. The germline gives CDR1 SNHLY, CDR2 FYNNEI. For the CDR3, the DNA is TGTGCCAGCAGTGAATTCAGGGAGGTAGAGCAGTACTTC. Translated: CASSEFREVEQYF.

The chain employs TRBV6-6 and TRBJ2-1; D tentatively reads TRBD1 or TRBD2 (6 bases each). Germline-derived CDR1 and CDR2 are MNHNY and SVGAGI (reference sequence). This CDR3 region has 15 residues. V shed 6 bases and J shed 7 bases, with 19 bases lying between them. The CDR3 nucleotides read TGTGCCAGCAGCCACGGGCGGGACATAAGTAATGAGCAGTTCTTC. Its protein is CASSHGRDISNEQFF.

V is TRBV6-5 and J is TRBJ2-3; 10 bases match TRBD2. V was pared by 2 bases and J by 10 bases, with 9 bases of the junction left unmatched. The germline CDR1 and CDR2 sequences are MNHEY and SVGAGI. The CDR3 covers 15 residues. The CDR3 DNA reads TGTGCCAGCAGTTACACAGCGGGAGGGCCGAGGCCGCAGTATTTT. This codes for CASSYTAGGPRPQYF.

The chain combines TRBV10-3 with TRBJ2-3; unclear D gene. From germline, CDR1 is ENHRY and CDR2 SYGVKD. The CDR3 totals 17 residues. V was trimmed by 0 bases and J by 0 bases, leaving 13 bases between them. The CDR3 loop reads CAISESNRRISTDTQYF. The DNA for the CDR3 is TGTGCCATCAGTGAGTCGAATCGTCGGATTAGCACAGATACGCAGTATTTT.

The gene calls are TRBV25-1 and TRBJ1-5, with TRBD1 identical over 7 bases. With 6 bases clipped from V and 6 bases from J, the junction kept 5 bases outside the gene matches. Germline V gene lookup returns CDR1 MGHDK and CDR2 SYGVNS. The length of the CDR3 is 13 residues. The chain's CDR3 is CASRGEGAQPQHF. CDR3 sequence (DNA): TGTGCCAGCAGGGGTGAGGGGGCTCAGCCCCAGCATTTT.

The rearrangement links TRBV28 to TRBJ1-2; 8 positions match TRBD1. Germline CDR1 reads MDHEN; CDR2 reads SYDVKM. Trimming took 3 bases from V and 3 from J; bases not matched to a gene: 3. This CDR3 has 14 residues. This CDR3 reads CASSFGQGYYGYTF. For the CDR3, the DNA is TGTGCCAGCAGTTTCGGACAGGGCTACTATGGCTACACCTTC.

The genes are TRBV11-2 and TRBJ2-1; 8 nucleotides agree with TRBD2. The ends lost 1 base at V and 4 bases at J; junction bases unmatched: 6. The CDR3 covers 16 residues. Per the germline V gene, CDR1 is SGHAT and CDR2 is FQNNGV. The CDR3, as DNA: TGTGCCAGCAGCTTAGCCAGCGGGGGAAGATACAATGAGCAGTTCTTC. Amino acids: CASSLASGGRYNEQFF.

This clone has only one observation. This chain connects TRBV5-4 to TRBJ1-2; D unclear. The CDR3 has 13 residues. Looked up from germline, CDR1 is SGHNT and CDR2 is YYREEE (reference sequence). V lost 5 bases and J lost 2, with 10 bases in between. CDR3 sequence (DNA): TGTGCCAGCAGTCCGGACGGGAACTATGGCTACACCTTC. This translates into CASSPDGNYGYTF. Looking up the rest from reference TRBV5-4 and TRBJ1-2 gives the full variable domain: ETGVTQSPTHLIKTRGQQVTLRCSSQSGHNTVSWYQQALGQGPQFIFQYYREEENGRGNFPPRFSGLQFPNYSSELNVNALELDDSALYLCASSPDGNYGYTFGSGTRLTVV.

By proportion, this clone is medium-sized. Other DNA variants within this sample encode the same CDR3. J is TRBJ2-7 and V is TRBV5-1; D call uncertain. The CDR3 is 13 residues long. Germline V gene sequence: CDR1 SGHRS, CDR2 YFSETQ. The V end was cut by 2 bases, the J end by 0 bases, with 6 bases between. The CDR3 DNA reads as TGCGCCAGCAGCTTCGGAAGCTCCTACGAGCAGTACTTC. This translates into CASSFGSSYEQYF.

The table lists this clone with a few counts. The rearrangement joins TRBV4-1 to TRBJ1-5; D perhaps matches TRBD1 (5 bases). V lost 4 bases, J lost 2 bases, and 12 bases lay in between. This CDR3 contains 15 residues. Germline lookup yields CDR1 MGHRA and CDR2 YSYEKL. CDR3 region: CASSRGVSGNQPQHF. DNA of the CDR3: TGCGCCAGCAGCCGGGGGGTGAGTGGCAATCAGCCCCAGCATTTT.

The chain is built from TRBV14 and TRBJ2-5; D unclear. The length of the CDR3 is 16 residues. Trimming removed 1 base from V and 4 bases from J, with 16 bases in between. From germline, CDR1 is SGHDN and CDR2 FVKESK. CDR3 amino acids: CASSQGFTLGGETQYF. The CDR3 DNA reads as TGTGCCAGCAGCCAAGGTTTTACCCTAGGCGGAGAGACCCAGTACTTC.

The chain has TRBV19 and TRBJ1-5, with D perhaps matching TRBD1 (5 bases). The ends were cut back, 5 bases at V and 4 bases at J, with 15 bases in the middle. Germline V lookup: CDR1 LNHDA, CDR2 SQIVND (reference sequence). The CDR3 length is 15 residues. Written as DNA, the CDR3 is TGTGCCAGTAGTGCTGCGCAGGGAAGGAATCAGCCCCAGCATTTT. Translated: CASSAAQGRNQPQHF.

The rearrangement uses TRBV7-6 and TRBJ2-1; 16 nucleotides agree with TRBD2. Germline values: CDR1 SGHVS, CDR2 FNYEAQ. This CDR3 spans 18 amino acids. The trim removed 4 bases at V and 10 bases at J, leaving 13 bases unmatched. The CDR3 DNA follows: TGTGCCAGCAGCTCCGCCCAACCGGGACTAGCGGGGGGGTCGGAGCAGTTCTTC. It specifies CASSSAQPGLAGGSEQFF.

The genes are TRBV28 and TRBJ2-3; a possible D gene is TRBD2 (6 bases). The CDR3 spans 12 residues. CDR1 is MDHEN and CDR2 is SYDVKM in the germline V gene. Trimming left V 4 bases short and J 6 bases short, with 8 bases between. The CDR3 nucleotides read TGTGCCAGCAGTTCGCTAGCGGATACGCAGTATTTT. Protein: CASSSLADTQYF.